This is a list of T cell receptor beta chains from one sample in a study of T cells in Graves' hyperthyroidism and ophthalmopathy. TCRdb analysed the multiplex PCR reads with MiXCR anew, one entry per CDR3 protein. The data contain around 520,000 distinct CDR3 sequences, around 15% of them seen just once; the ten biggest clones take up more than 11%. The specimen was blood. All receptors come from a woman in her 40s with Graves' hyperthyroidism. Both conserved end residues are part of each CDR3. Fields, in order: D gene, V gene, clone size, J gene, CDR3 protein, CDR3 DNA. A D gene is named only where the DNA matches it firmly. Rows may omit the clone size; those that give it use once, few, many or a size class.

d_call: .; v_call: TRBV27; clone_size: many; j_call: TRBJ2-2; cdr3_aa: CASEAGRGTGELFF; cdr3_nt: TGTGCCAGCGAGGCAGGAAGGGGAACCGGGGAGCTGTTTTTT
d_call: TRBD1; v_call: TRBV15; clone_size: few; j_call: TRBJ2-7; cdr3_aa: CATSTLRQGAYEQYF; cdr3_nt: TGTGCCACCAGCACCTTACGACAGGGGGCTTACGAGCAGTACTTC
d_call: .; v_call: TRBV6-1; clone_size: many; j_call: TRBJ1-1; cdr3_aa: CASRKPGGTEAFF; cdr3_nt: TGTGCCAGCAGAAAACCGGGGGGCACTGAAGCTTTCTTT
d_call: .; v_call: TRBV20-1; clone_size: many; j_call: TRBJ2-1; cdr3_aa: CSASVGGDYNEQFF; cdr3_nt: TGCAGTGCTAGTGTGGGGGGCGACTACAATGAGCAGTTCTTC
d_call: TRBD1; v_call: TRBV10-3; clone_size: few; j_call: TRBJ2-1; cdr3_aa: CAIRTGGPNEQFF; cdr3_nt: TGTGCCATCAGGACAGGGGGACCTAATGAGCAGTTCTTC
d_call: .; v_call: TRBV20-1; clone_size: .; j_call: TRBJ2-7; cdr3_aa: CSARDRLVGNEQYF; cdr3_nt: TGCAGTGCTAGAGATAGGCTCGTGGGTAACGAGCAGTACTTC
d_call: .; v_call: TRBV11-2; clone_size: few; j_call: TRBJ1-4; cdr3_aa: CASSPSPNEKLFF; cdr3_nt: TGTGCCAGCAGCCCAAGTCCCAATGAAAAACTGTTTTTT
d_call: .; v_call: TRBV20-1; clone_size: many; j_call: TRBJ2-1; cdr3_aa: CSANLDYNEQFF; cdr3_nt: TGCAGTGCTAATTTGGACTACAATGAGCAGTTCTTC
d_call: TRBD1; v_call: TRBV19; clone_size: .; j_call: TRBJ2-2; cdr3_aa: CASTMGQGETGELFF; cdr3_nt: TGTGCCAGTACCATGGGACAGGGTGAAACCGGGGAGCTGTTTTTT
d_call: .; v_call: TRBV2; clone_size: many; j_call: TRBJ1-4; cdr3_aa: CASTTGPKYEKLFF; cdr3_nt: TGTGCCAGCACAACAGGGCCGAAATACGAAAAACTGTTTTTT
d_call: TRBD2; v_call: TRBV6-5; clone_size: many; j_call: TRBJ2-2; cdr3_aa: CASSYGLAGTGELFF; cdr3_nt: TGTGCCAGCAGTTACGGACTAGCGGGCACCGGGGAGCTGTTTTTT
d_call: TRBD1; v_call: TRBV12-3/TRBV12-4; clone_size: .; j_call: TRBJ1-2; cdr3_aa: CASSKRTGRLYGYTF; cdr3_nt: TGTGCCAGCAGTAAAAGGACAGGGCGGCTCTATGGCTACACCTTC
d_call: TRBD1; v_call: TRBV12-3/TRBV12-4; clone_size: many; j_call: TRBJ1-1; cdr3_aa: CASSPLDREAFF; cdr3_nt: TGTGCCAGCAGTCCTCTGGACAGGGAAGCTTTCTTT
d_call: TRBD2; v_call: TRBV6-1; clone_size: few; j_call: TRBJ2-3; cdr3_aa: CASRRRGLAENTDTQYF; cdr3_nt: TGTGCCAGCAGACGCCGCGGACTAGCGGAAAACACAGATACGCAGTATTTT
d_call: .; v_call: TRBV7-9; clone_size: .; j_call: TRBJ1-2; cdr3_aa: CASSFVRGYGYTF; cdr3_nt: TGTGCCAGCAGCTTCGTCCGGGGGTATGGCTACACCTTC
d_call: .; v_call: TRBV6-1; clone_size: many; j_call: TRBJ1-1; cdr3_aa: CASSGSGGSYTEAFF; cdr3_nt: TGTGCCAGCAGTGGGTCAGGTGGGAGTTACACTGAAGCTTTCTTT
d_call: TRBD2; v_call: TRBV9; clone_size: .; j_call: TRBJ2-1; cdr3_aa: CASSGGLAGSTVDEQFF; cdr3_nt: TGTGCCAGCAGCGGAGGACTAGCGGGATCCACGGTCGATGAGCAGTTCTTC
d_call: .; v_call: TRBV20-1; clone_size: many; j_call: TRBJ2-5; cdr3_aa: CSARGAEETQYF; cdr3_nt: TGCAGTGCCAGAGGAGCGGAAGAGACCCAGTACTTC
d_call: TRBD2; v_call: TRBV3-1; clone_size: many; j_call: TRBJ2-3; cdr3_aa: CASSQVTSGTSSPSTDTQYF; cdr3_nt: TGTGCCAGCAGCCAAGTAACTAGCGGGACCTCTTCCCCTAGCACAGATACGCAGTATTTT
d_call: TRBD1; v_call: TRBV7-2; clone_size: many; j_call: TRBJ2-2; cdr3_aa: CASSHQGVDRAGELFF; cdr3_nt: TGTGCCAGCAGCCATCAGGGGGTAGATCGCGCCGGGGAGCTGTTTTTT
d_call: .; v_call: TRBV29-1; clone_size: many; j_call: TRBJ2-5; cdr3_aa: CSVGGGTQYF; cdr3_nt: TGCAGCGTTGGAGGTGGGACCCAGTACTTC
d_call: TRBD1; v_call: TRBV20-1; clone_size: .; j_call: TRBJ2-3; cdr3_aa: CSASAGQGITSTDTQYF; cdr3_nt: TGCAGTGCTAGTGCCGGACAGGGTATTACTAGCACAGATACGCAGTATTTT
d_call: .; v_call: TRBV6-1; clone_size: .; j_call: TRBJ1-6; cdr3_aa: CASSSLSRDSPLHF; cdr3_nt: TGTGCCAGCAGCTCCCTATCACGGGACTCACCCCTCCACTTT
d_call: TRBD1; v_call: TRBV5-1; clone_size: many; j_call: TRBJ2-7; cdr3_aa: CASSLVGQRYEQYF; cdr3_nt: TGCGCCAGCAGCTTGGTGGGACAGAGATACGAGCAGTACTTC
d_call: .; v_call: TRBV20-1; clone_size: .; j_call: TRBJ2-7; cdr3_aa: CSAMNSYSGEQYF; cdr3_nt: TGCAGTGCTATGAACAGTTACTCGGGAGAGCAGTACTTC
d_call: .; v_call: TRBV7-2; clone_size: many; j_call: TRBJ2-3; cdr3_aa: CASSPESAYTDTQYF; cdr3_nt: TGTGCCAGCAGCCCCGAGAGCGCGTACACAGATACGCAGTATTTT
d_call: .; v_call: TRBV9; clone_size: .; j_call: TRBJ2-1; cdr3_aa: CASTGVGGSGEQFF; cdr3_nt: TGTGCCAGCACAGGGGTCGGCGGGTCGGGTGAGCAGTTCTTC
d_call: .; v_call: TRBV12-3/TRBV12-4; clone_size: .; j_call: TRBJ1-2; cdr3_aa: CASSYQVPNNYGYTF; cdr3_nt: TGTGCCAGCAGTTATCAAGTACCTAATAACTATGGCTACACCTTC
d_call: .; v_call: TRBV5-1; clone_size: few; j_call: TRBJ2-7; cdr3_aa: CASSPTSNDEQYF; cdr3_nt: TGCGCCAGCAGCCCGACTAGTAACGACGAGCAGTACTTC
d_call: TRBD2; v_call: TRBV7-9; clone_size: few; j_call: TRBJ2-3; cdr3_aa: CASSLDNAGAPDTQYF; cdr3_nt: TGTGCCAGCAGCTTAGATAACGCGGGAGCTCCAGATACGCAGTATTTT
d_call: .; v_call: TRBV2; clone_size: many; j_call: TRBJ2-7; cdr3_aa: CASRVGVLTYEQYF; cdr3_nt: TGTGCCAGCAGGGTGGGAGTACTGACCTACGAGCAGTACTTC
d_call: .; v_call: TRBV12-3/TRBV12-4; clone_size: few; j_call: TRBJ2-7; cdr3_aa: CASSNRGEQYF; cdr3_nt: TGTGCCAGCAGTAACCGGGGCGAGCAGTACTTC
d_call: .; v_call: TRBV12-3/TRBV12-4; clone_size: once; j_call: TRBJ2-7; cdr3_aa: CASSGDGDYEQYF; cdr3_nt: TGTGCCAGCAGTGGGGACGGAGACTACGAGCAGTACTTC
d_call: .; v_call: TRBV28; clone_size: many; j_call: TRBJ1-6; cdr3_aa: CASSSQNRNSPLHF; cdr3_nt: TGTGCCAGCAGTTCCCAAAACAGGAATTCACCCCTCCACTTT
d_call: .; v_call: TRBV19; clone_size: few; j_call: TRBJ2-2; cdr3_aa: CASSRSGTGELFF; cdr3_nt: TGTGCCAGTAGTAGGTCGGGGACCGGGGAGCTGTTTTTT
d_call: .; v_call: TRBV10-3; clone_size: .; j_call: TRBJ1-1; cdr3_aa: CAISSQENTEAFF; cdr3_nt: TGTGCCATCAGCAGCCAAGAAAACACTGAAGCTTTCTTT
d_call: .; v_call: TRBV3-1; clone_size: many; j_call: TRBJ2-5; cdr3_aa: CASSQDLAQKETQYF; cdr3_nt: TGTGCCAGCAGCCAAGATCTGGCACAGAAAGAGACCCAGTACTTC
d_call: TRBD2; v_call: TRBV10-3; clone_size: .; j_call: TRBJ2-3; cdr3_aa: CAISGVAGIQNELTDTQYF; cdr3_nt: TGTGCCATCAGTGGGGTAGCGGGGATCCAAAACGAATTAACAGATACGCAGTATTTT
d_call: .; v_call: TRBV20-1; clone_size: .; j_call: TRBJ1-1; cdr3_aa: CSARDWVRSGWNTEAFF; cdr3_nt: TGCAGTGCTAGAGATTGGGTCCGGAGCGGCTGGAACACTGAAGCTTTCTTT
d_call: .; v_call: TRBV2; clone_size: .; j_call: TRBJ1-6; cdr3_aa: CASSSGAGSPLHF; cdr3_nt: TGTGCCAGCAGCTCCGGGGCAGGATCACCCCTCCACTTT
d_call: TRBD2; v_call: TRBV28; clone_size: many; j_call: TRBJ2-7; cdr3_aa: CASSSPNTQRTSGRSHEQYF; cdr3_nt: TGTGCCAGCAGTTCCCCAAATACTCAAAGGACTAGCGGGAGAAGCCACGAGCAGTACTTC
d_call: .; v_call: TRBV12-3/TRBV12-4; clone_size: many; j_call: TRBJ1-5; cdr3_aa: CASSWEGQPQHF; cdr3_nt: TGTGCCAGCAGTTGGGAAGGGCAGCCCCAGCATTTT